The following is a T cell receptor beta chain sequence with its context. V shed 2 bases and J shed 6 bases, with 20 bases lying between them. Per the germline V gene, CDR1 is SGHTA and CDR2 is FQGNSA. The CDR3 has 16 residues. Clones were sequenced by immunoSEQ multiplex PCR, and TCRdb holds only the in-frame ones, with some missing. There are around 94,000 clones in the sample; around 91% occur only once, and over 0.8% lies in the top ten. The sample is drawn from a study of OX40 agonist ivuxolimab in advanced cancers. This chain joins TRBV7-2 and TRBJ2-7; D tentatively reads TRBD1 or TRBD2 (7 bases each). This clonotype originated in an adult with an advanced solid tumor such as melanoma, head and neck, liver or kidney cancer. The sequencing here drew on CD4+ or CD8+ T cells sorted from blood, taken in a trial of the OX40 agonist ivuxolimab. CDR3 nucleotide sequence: TGTGCCAGCAGCTTATCCCCCCCCGGCAGGGGGGGCGAGCAGTACTTC. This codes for CASSLSPPGRGGEQYF.